A selection of T cell receptor beta chains follows, all from one sample in a study of chemoradiotherapy in HPV16-positive cancers. Profiling relied on immunoSEQ multiplex PCR, and the TCRdb table lists in-frame clones only, not all of them. The sample carries approximately 35,000 clones, approximately 90% recorded once. The sequencing used blood, collected from a patient who underwent chemoradiotherapy. The receptor source for this set is a human donor with HPV-associated anogenital cancer. CDR3s include the opening cysteine and the closing phenylalanine or tryptophan. Each record gives: V gene, J gene, D gene, clone size, CDR3 protein, CDR3 DNA. A D gene is named only where the DNA matches it firmly. Rows may omit the clone size; those that give it use once, few, many or a size class.

V: TRBV11-2; J: TRBJ2-2; D: -; size: -; CDR3: CASSLVAGELFF; DNA: TGTGCCAGCAGCTTAGTCGCCGGGGAGCTGTTTTTT
V: TRBV11-2; J: TRBJ2-1; D: TRBD2; size: -; CDR3: CASSLPGLASEQFF; DNA: TGTGCCAGCAGCTTACCGGGACTAGCAAGTGAGCAGTTCTTC
V: TRBV18; J: TRBJ2-2; D: -; size: -; CDR3: CASSGVLNTGELFF; DNA: TGTGCCAGCTCCGGGGTGCTGAACACCGGGGAGCTGTTTTTT
V: TRBV11-2; J: TRBJ2-1; D: -; size: -; CDR3: CASSSGTAFNEQFF; DNA: TGTGCCAGCAGCAGCGGGACAGCCTTCAATGAGCAGTTCTTC
V: TRBV6-6; J: TRBJ1-3; D: TRBD1; size: -; CDR3: CASSLGQGLPGNTIYF; DNA: TGTGCCAGCAGCCTCGGACAGGGGCTCCCTGGAAACACCATATATTTT
V: TRBV19; J: TRBJ2-1; D: TRBD1; size: -; CDR3: CASSNRDRDYNEQFF; DNA: TGTGCCAGTAGCAACCGGGACAGGGACTACAATGAGCAGTTCTTC
V: TRBV19; J: TRBJ1-1; D: TRBD1; size: -; CDR3: CASSRQGRNTEAFF; DNA: TGTGCCAGTAGCCGACAGGGAAGGAACACTGAAGCTTTCTTT
V: TRBV15; J: TRBJ1-5; D: -; size: once; CDR3: CATSLRGNQPQHF; DNA: TGTGCCACCAGCTTAAGAGGCAATCAGCCCCAGCATTTT
V: TRBV21-1; J: TRBJ2-7; D: -; size: -; CDR3: CASSKAPVGAEFYYEQYF; DNA: TGTGCCAGCAGCAAAGCCCCAGTGGGAGCGGAGTTTTACTACGAGCAGTACTTC
V: TRBV6-1; J: TRBJ1-1; D: -; size: -; CDR3: CASSEIQNTEAFF; DNA: TGTGCCAGCAGTGAAATCCAGAACACTGAAGCTTTCTTT
V: TRBV19; J: TRBJ1-5; D: TRBD1; size: -; CDR3: CASGLQGGQPQHF; DNA: TGTGCCAGCGGACTTCAGGGGGGGCAGCCCCAGCATTTT
V: TRBV5-6; J: TRBJ1-2; D: -; size: -; CDR3: CASSRGGIGYTF; DNA: TGTGCCAGCAGCCGGGGGGGTATTGGCTACACCTTC
V: TRBV5-4; J: TRBJ2-7; D: TRBD2; size: -; CDR3: CASSSGLAGLSYEQYF; DNA: TGTGCCAGCAGCAGCGGACTAGCGGGGCTCAGCTACGAGCAGTACTTC
V: TRBV29-1; J: TRBJ2-3; D: TRBD2; size: few; CDR3: CSAERGGLDTQYF; DNA: TGCAGCGCCGAGCGGGGGGGCCTGGATACGCAGTATTTT
V: TRBV2; J: TRBJ1-1; D: -; size: -; CDR3: CASRRDGSWTEAFF; DNA: TGTGCCAGCAGGCGGGACGGAAGCTGGACTGAAGCTTTCTTT
V: TRBV11-3; J: TRBJ2-7; D: -; size: -; CDR3: CASSPNGYEQYF; DNA: TGTGCCAGCAGCCCTAACGGATACGAGCAGTACTTC
V: TRBV6-5; J: TRBJ2-7; D: TRBD1; size: -; CDR3: CASSYDRGQIEQYF; DNA: TGTGCCAGCAGTTACGATAGGGGGCAAATCGAGCAGTACTTC
V: TRBV6-5; J: TRBJ1-2; D: TRBD1; size: -; CDR3: CASSYRGPGYGYTF; DNA: TGTGCCAGCAGTTACAGGGGGCCCGGCTATGGCTACACCTTC
V: TRBV4-2; J: TRBJ2-3; D: -; size: -; CDR3: CASPPAGEMDTQYF; DNA: TGTGCCAGCCCCCCGGCAGGGGAGATGGATACGCAGTATTTT
V: TRBV9; J: TRBJ2-1; D: TRBD2; size: once; CDR3: CASSVGWRGANNEQFF; DNA: TGTGCCAGCAGCGTAGGGTGGCGGGGGGCCAACAATGAGCAGTTCTTC
V: TRBV7-9; J: TRBJ1-1; D: -; size: -; CDR3: CASSLVRGRNTEAFF; DNA: TGTGCCAGCAGCTTAGTACGGGGACGGAACACTGAAGCTTTCTTT
V: TRBV4-2; J: TRBJ2-5; D: TRBD1; size: -; CDR3: CASSQDGTGAQETQYF; DNA: TGTGCCAGCAGCCAAGATGGGACAGGGGCCCAGGAGACCCAGTACTTC
V: TRBV7-2; J: TRBJ2-3; D: -; size: -; CDR3: CASSLDYLSTDTQYF; DNA: TGTGCCAGCAGCTTAGACTATCTTAGCACAGATACGCAGTATTTT
V: TRBV10-3; J: TRBJ2-3; D: TRBD2; size: -; CDR3: CAISRLAIRTDTQYF; DNA: TGTGCCATCAGTCGACTAGCGATCCGCACAGATACGCAGTATTTT
V: TRBV9; J: TRBJ1-1; D: -; size: -; CDR3: CASSEGGGGTEAFF; DNA: TGTGCCAGCAGCGAGGGGGGGGGAGGCACTGAAGCTTTCTTT
V: TRBV6-1; J: TRBJ2-2; D: TRBD2; size: -; CDR3: CASSEPGLGGYTGELFF; DNA: TGTGCCAGCAGTGAACCGGGACTAGGGGGTTACACCGGGGAGCTGTTTTTT
V: TRBV18; J: TRBJ2-5; D: -; size: -; CDR3: CASSPRMGETQYF; DNA: TGTGCCAGCTCACCACGAATGGGAGAGACCCAGTACTTC
V: TRBV7-6; J: TRBJ1-1; D: -; size: -; CDR3: CASSRGQMNTEAFF; DNA: TGTGCCAGCAGCCGGGGCCAAATGAACACTGAAGCTTTCTTT
V: TRBV5-4; J: TRBJ2-5; D: -; size: -; CDR3: CASSRPGPLKETQYF; DNA: TGTGCCAGCAGCCGACCTGGACCGCTTAAAGAGACCCAGTACTTC
V: TRBV4-2; J: TRBJ2-7; D: -; size: -; CDR3: CASSPAGYEQYF; DNA: TGTGCCAGCAGCCCGGCCGGGTACGAGCAGTACTTC
V: TRBV18; J: TRBJ1-2; D: -; size: -; CDR3: CASSPADSIIYGYTF; DNA: TGTGCCAGCTCACCTGCGGACAGTATCATCTATGGCTACACCTTC
V: TRBV6-6; J: TRBJ1-1; D: -; size: -; CDR3: CASSPLGNTEAFF; DNA: TGTGCCAGCAGCCCGTTAGGGAACACTGAAGCTTTCTTT
V: TRBV7-9; J: TRBJ1-5; D: TRBD1; size: -; CDR3: CASSAGTGSFSNQPQHF; DNA: TGTGCCAGCAGCGCCGGGACAGGGTCGTTTAGCAATCAGCCCCAGCATTTT
V: TRBV7-3; J: TRBJ2-3; D: -; size: -; CDR3: CASSLTGGRIMTDTQYF; DNA: TGTGCCAGCAGCTTAACCGGGGGACGGATAATGACAGATACGCAGTATTTT
V: TRBV4-1; J: TRBJ2-1; D: -; size: -; CDR3: CASSQASGGEQFF; DNA: TGCGCCAGCAGCCAAGCCTCGGGCGGGGAGCAGTTCTTC
V: TRBV12-1; J: TRBJ2-1; D: -; size: -; CDR3: CASSEYKVLGIEQFF; DNA: TGTGCCAGCAGCGAGTATAAAGTTTTGGGGATTGAGCAGTTCTTC
V: TRBV5-5; J: TRBJ2-3; D: TRBD2; size: once; CDR3: CASSPGLAGGADTQYF; DNA: TGTGCCAGCAGCCCCGGACTAGCGGGGGGAGCAGATACGCAGTATTTT
V: TRBV4-1; J: TRBJ2-6; D: -; size: -; CDR3: CASSPLGYSGANVLTF; DNA: TGCGCCAGCAGCCCACTAGGATACTCTGGGGCCAACGTCCTGACTTTC
V: TRBV15; J: TRBJ1-2; D: -; size: -; CDR3: CATSRDSGMSYGYTF; DNA: TGTGCCACCAGCAGAGATTCGGGTATGAGCTATGGCTACACCTTC
V: TRBV18; J: TRBJ2-2; D: -; size: -; CDR3: CASSPPGLTGELFF; DNA: TGTGCCAGCTCACCCCCGGGTCTCACCGGGGAGCTGTTTTTT
V: TRBV9; J: TRBJ1-1; D: -; size: -; CDR3: CASSRYYGTEAFF; DNA: TGTGCCAGCAGCCGATACTACGGGACTGAAGCTTTCTTT
V: TRBV5-4; J: TRBJ2-6; D: TRBD1; size: -; CDR3: CASSPRQGSGANVLTF; DNA: TGTGCCAGCAGCCCAAGACAGGGGAGCGGGGCCAACGTCCTGACTTTC
V: TRBV7-1; J: TRBJ1-6; D: -; size: -; CDR3: CASSETGLSPLHF; DNA: TGTGCCAGCAGCGAAACAGGGCTCTCACCCCTCCACTTT
V: TRBV6-5; J: TRBJ1-4; D: -; size: -; CDR3: CASSYRAGEKLFF; DNA: TGTGCCAGCAGTTACAGGGCTGGTGAAAAACTGTTTTTT
V: TRBV5-1; J: TRBJ1-1; D: TRBD1; size: -; CDR3: CASSPPGQLPSVNTEAFF; DNA: TGCGCCAGCAGCCCACCGGGACAGCTTCCCTCAGTGAACACTGAAGCTTTCTTT
V: TRBV5-1; J: TRBJ1-5; D: -; size: -; CDR3: CASSFGGVNQPQHF; DNA: TGCGCCAGCAGCTTTGGAGGGGTCAATCAGCCCCAGCATTTT
V: TRBV27; J: TRBJ1-1; D: -; size: -; CDR3: CASNFNAGAITEAFF; DNA: TGTGCCAGCAATTTCAATGCAGGGGCAATTACTGAAGCTTTCTTT
V: TRBV10-2; J: TRBJ2-7; D: TRBD1; size: -; CDR3: CASRVSWDRDYEQYF; DNA: TGCGCCAGCAGAGTCAGTTGGGACAGGGACTACGAGCAGTACTTC
V: TRBV7-6; J: TRBJ2-1; D: -; size: once; CDR3: CASSLEARHSNPSYNEQFF; DNA: TGTGCCAGCAGCTTAGAAGCCCGCCATAGTAACCCAAGCTACAATGAGCAGTTCTTC